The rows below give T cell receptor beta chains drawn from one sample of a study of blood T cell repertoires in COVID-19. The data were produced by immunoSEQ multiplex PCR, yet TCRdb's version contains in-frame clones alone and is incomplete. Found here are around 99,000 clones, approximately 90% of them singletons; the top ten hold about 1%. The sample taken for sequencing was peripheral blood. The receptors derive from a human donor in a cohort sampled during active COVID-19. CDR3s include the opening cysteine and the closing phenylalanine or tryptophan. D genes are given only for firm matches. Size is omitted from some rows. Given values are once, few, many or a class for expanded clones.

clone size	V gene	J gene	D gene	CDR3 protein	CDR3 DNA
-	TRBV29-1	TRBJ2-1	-	CSVEVGGAQDHKQFF	TGCAGCGTTGAAGTGGGGGGGGCCCAAGACCACAAGCAGTTCTTC
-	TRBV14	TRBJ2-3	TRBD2	CASSQFLGRGGTDTQYF	TGTGCCAGCAGCCAGTTCCTCGGGCGGGGGGGCACAGATACGCAGTATTTT
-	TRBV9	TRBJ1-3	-	CASSVAGSSGNTIYF	TGTGCCAGCAGCGTAGCGGGGAGCTCTGGAAACACCATATATTTT
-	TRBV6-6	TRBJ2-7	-	CASSYSTGAGTYEQYF	TGTGCCAGCAGTTACTCGACGGGAGCTGGCACCTACGAGCAGTACTTC
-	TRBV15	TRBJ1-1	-	CATSRDYGGSTEAFF	TGTGCCACCAGCAGAGATTATGGGGGGAGCACTGAAGCTTTCTTT
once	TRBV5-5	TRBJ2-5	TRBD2	CASSSGTNQETQYF	TGTGCCAGCAGCTCCGGGACTAACCAAGAGACCCAGTACTTC
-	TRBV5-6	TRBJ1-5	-	CASQQLGGMTGQPQHF	TGTGCCAGCCAGCAGCTTGGAGGGATGACGGGACAGCCCCAGCATTTT
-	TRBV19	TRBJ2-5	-	CASSVVQGASETQYF	TGTGCCAGTAGTGTGGTACAGGGAGCATCGGAGACCCAGTACTTC
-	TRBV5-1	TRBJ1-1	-	CASSLGGPNTEAFF	TGCGCCAGCAGCCTGGGGGGGCCGAACACTGAAGCTTTCTTT
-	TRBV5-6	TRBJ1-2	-	CASSLASFVPIDGYTF	TGTGCCAGCAGCTTGGCCAGTTTCGTCCCAATCGATGGCTACACCTTC
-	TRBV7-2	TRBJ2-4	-	CASSLGGLAVAKNIQYF	TGTGCCAGCAGCCTAGGGGGTCTAGCGGTAGCCAAAAACATTCAGTACTTC
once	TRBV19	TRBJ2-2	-	CASNPYLNTGELFF	TGTGCCAGTAACCCCTACTTGAACACCGGGGAGCTGTTTTTT
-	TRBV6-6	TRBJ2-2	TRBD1	CASRRKGAGAGELFF	TGTGCCAGCAGAAGGAAGGGGGCGGGTGCCGGGGAGCTGTTTTTT
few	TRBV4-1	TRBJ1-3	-	CASSQDRGGSSGNTIYF	TGCGCCAGCAGCCAAGATAGGGGGGGTTCCTCTGGAAACACCATATATTTT
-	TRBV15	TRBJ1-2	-	CATSRDNGGHYGYTF	TGTGCCACCAGCAGAGATAACGGGGGACACTATGGCTACACCTTC
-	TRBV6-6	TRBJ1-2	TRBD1	CASSRKPGTGNYGYTF	TGTGCCAGCAGCCGCAAACCCGGGACAGGGAACTATGGCTACACCTTC
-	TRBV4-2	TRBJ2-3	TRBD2	CASSQLSTSGRADTQYF	TGTGCCAGCAGCCAACTGTCGACTAGCGGGAGGGCAGATACGCAGTATTTT
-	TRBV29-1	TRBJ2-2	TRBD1	CSPQTGHTGELFF	TGCAGCCCACAGACAGGGCATACCGGGGAGCTGTTTTTT
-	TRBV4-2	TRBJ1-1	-	CASSPGGILNTEAFF	TGTGCCAGCAGCCCAGGAGGGATCCTGAACACTGAAGCTTTCTTT
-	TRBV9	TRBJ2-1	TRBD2	CASSVGASGSYNEQFF	TGTGCCAGCAGCGTAGGGGCTAGCGGCTCCTACAATGAGCAGTTCTTC
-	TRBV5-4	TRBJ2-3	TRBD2	CASSSSGLAGGNTQYF	TGTGCCAGCAGCTCTTCGGGACTAGCGGGAGGGAATACGCAGTATTTT
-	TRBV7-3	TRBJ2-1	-	CASSSGTSYNEQFF	TGTGCCAGCAGCTCCGGGACTTCCTACAATGAGCAGTTCTTC
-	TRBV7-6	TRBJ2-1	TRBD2	CASSLNSGSGNEQFF	TGTGCCAGCAGCTTAAATAGCGGGAGTGGGAATGAGCAGTTCTTC
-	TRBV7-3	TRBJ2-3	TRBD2	CASSSGLAETDTQYF	TGTGCCAGCAGCTCAGGACTAGCGGAAACAGATACGCAGTATTTT
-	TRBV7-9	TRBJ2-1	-	CASSLGSALEQFF	TGTGCCAGCAGCTTAGGGAGCGCGCTTGAGCAGTTCTTC
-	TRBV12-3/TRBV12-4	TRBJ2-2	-	CASSFPSGELFF	TGTGCCAGCAGTTTTCCCTCCGGGGAGCTGTTTTTT
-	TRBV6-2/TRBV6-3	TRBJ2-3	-	CASSPGDTQYF	TGTGCCAGCAGTCCAGGGGATACGCAGTATTTT
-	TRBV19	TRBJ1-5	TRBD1	CASSTPDRGNNQPQHF	TGTGCCAGTAGTACCCCGGACAGGGGCAACAATCAGCCCCAGCATTTT
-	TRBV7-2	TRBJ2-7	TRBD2	CASSLGLARSYEQYF	TGTGCCAGCAGCTTGGGACTAGCCCGTTCCTACGAGCAGTACTTC
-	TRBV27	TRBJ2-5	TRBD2	CASSLKGRDYETQYF	TGTGCCAGCAGTTTAAAGGGCAGGGACTACGAGACCCAGTACTTC
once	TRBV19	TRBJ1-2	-	CASSTLGGFQVGYTF	TGTGCCAGTAGTACCCTAGGGGGATTCCAGGTGGGCTACACCTTC